This record looks at one T cell receptor (beta chain) sequence and its context. This record belongs to a study of shared clonotypes between healthy human individuals. Germline CDR1 reads SQVTM; CDR2 reads ANQGSEA. V shed 7 bases and J 0 bases; nucleotides not matched to a gene: 5. This CDR3 spans 14 amino acids. Only in-frame clones appear in the TCRdb table, and some are missing; sequencing was by immunoSEQ multiplex PCR. The sample records over a million clones, approximately 80% being singletons. The sequenced material came from memory CD4+ T cells from PBMCs. Subset reported: CD45RA-negative fraction. This clonotype was obtained from a man aged 18 to 29 in good health. Some clones in this sample may be carry-over from other donors' samples. The chain joins TRBV29-1 to TRBJ2-1; TRBD2 agrees at 8 bases. The CDR3 DNA sequence: TGCAGCGGACACGGGAGGGCCTCCTACAATGAGCAGTTCTTC. Protein sequence: CSGHGRASYNEQFF.